This paragraph reports one T cell receptor (beta chain). What it binds is unknown. This entry is derived from a study of cytomegalovirus exposure and HLA in healthy donors. Germline loops: CDR1 SGHDT, CDR2 YYEEEE. The CDR3 contains 16 residues. Trimming removed 0 bases at V and 1 base at J, with 11 bases between. The PCR used 60 Vbeta and 13 Jbeta primers. Assay used: immunoSEQ multiplex PCR; TCRdb lists only in-frame clones, some missing. The sample holds around 220,000 clones, less than 80% seen once. Every donor was a healthy person donating bone marrow. General study findings and limits: Roughly uniform sequencing depth across donors was assumed, possibly incorrectly. The authors later linked a missense DCLRE1C variant to TCR beta V- and J-gene trimming.

Sample: PBMCs. The receptor was isolated from a girl between 2 and 10 years old in good health and CMV-seronegative. The gene calls are TRBV5-6 and TRBJ2-1; D gene unclear. CDR3 DNA: TGTGCCAGCAGCTTGGGAAGGTCGGGTTCCTACAATGAGCAGTTCTTC. Amino acid sequence: CASSLGRSGSYNEQFF.